The 13 T cell receptor beta chains below come from one sample, sequenced in a study of regulatory dendritic cells for organ transplantation. TCRdb's copy holds only in-frame clones and misses some; the assay was immunoSEQ multiplex PCR. This table holds 4,000 to 5,000 clones, about 60% found once. For these TCRs, the target antigens are not known. Sorted subsets were CFSE-labeled and cultured less than 6 days with allogeneic dendritic cells. The source material was memory CD8+ T cells from blood cultured with regulatory dendritic cells. Subset specified: CD45RO+ memory T cells. These receptors were collected from a human donor in good health.

This clone was recorded only once. The chain uses TRBV2 and TRBJ2-1; 9 bases agree with TRBD2. The CDR3 contains 16 residues. CDR1 and CDR2 (germline): SNHLY, FYNNEI. V gave up 3 bases and J gave up 1 base; unmatched junction bases: 4. CDR3 bases: TGTGCCAGCAGTGAGTTAGCGGGGGCGTCCTACAATGAGCAGTTCTTC. Residues: CASSELAGASYNEQFF.

V gene TRBV5-8 combines with J gene TRBJ1-1; D is undetermined. Trimming cost V 0 bases and J 5 bases, with 8 bases left between them. The germline V gene has CDR1 SGHTS and CDR2 YDEGEE. This CDR3 region has 13 residues. CDR3 residues: CASSLGGGTEAFF. For the CDR3, the DNA is TGTGCCAGCAGCTTGGGGGGAGGAACTGAAGCTTTCTTT.

Regarding this clone: Additional DNA sequences in this sample encode the identical CDR3. The chain is built from TRBV29-1 and TRBJ1-4; 8 nucleotides agree with TRBD1. The CDR3 is 13 amino acids. J gave up 4 bases and V 5 bases, and 3 bases lay outside the gene matches. Germline CDR1 and CDR2: SQVTM and ANQGSEA. The CDR3 region is CSVLTGDNEKLFF. The CDR3 DNA reads as TGCAGCGTTCTGACAGGGGATAATGAAAAACTGTTTTTT.

The chain couples TRBV5-6 to TRBJ1-1; 7 positions agree with TRBD1. J was trimmed by 8 bases and V by 3 bases; bases with no gene match: 13. The CDR3 length is 15 residues. Looked up from germline, CDR1 is SGHDT and CDR2 is YYEEEE. CDR3 DNA sequence: TGTGCCAGCAGCTGGAGCCCAGGAGGGGGCGAGGAAGCTTTCTTT. Translation gives CASSWSPGGGEEAFF.

This chain links TRBV13 with TRBJ2-1, with 9 bases matching TRBD2. The CDR3 consists of 15 residues. V was clipped by 4 bases and J by 7 bases; unmatched bases: 8. Germline CDR1 PRHDT, CDR2 FYEKMQ (reference sequence). The CDR3 DNA is TGTGCCAGCAGCTACCTAGCGGGGAGTTTGAATGAGCAGTTCTTC. Translated, it gives CASSYLAGSLNEQFF.

In this sample, this clone turned up a few times. The rearrangement uses TRBV9 and TRBJ2-7; D is possibly TRBD1 (6 bases). V shed 0 bases and J shed 5 bases, with 12 bases lying between them. CDR1 and CDR2 (germline): SGDLS, YYNGEE. This CDR3 comprises 14 residues. The CDR3 DNA reads TGTGCCAGCAGCGTAGGGGGGCAGTTCCACGAGCAGTACTTC. Amino acid sequence: CASSVGGQFHEQYF.

The chain couples TRBV5-1 to TRBJ2-7, with 8 bases matching TRBD1. J lost 4 bases, V lost 2 bases, and 8 bases had no gene match. The germline gives CDR1 SGHRS, CDR2 YFSETQ. The CDR3 loop spans 15 amino acids. The CDR3 sequence: CASSLIRQGRYEQYF. The CDR3 DNA follows: TGCGCCAGCAGCTTAATACGACAGGGGAGGTACGAGCAGTACTTC.

The V gene is TRBV7-3, the J gene TRBJ2-2; possible D gene TRBD2, 5 bases. The length of the CDR3 is 14 residues. The germline V and J ends were trimmed by 6 bases and 2 bases, with 10 bases remaining between them. Germline loops: CDR1 SGHTA, CDR2 FQGTGA. CDR3: CASSVDSNTGELFF. As DNA, the CDR3 is TGTGCCAGCAGTGTGGACTCCAACACCGGGGAGCTGTTTTTT. The whole variable domain, remainder taken from reference TRBV7-3 and TRBJ2-2, is GAGVSQTPSNKVTEKGKYVELRCDPISGHTALYWYRQSLGQGPEFLIYFQGTGAADDSGLPNDRFFAVRPEGSVSTLKIQRTERGDSAVYLCASSVDSNTGELFFGEGSRLTVL.

This chain links TRBV6-4 with TRBJ2-3, with 8 bases aligning to TRBD2. This CDR3 contains 14 residues. Germline CDR1 MRHNA, CDR2 SNTAGT. The V gene end was trimmed by 3 bases and the J gene end by 1 base; junction bases not matched to a gene: 0. The CDR3 sequence: CASSERGGTDTQYF. CDR3 nucleotides: TGTGCCAGCAGTGAGCGGGGGGGCACAGATACGCAGTATTTT.

The chain combines TRBV4-3 with TRBJ2-1; 13 bases map to TRBD2. V dropped 4 bases and J dropped 4; count of bases not matched to a gene: 4. This CDR3 is built from 16 residues. Germline V gene lookup returns CDR1 LGHNA and CDR2 YSLEER. The CDR3 DNA sequence: TGCGCCAGCAGCCCGACTAGCGGGGGGACATACAATGAGCAGTTCTTC. Amino acid sequence: CASSPTSGGTYNEQFF.

The chain employs TRBV6-1 and TRBJ2-5; D may be TRBD1 (6 bases). This CDR3 is built from 15 residues. Looked up from germline, CDR1 is MNHNS and CDR2 is SASEGT. V lost 6 bases and J 2 bases, leaving 16 bases between the germline ends. The CDR3 region is CASSRTGTLQETQYF. CDR3 nucleotide sequence: TGTGCCAGCAGCCGCACTGGGACACTACAAGAGACCCAGTACTTC.

This clone appeared once. The J gene is TRBJ1-5, the V gene TRBV5-6; D gene ambiguous. The CDR3 is 15 amino acids. Germline lookup yields CDR1 SGHDT and CDR2 YYEEEE. Trimming stripped 4 bases from V and 3 bases from J, with 14 bases between. The CDR3 sequence is CASSRTGIYNQPQHF. The CDR3 DNA reads as TGTGCCAGCAGCCGGACGGGAATCTACAATCAGCCCCAGCATTTT.

The rearrangement links TRBV6-1 to TRBJ2-7, with TRBD1 as a possible D gene (5 bases). The CDR3 is 15 amino acids. Trimming cost V 2 bases and J 3 bases, with 14 bases left between them. Germline V CDR1 and CDR2: MNHNS, SASEGT. DNA of the CDR3: TGTGCCAGCAGTGAAAATGGCCAGGGATACTACGAGCAGTACTTC. Protein: CASSENGQGYYEQYF.